These T cell receptor beta chains were read from a single sample in a study of blood T cell repertoires in COVID-19. Clones were sequenced by immunoSEQ multiplex PCR, and TCRdb holds only the in-frame ones, with some missing. The table includes tens of thousands of clones, 84% detected once. What was sequenced was peripheral blood. The receptors stem from a man aged 55 to 70 with acute or convalescent COVID-19. Each CDR3 is given with its conserved first and last residue. Each record gives: V gene, clone size, J gene, CDR3 protein. Only part of the rows carry a size: once, few, many, or a class if the clone is expanded.

v_call: TRBV7-9; clone_size: once; j_call: TRBJ2-3; cdr3_aa: CASSFETSTDTQYF
v_call: TRBV5-5; clone_size: few; j_call: TRBJ2-1; cdr3_aa: CASSFSPNNEQFF
v_call: TRBV7-2; clone_size: .; j_call: TRBJ1-1; cdr3_aa: CASSSQTGRNTEAFF
v_call: TRBV7-2; clone_size: .; j_call: TRBJ1-1; cdr3_aa: CASSFGQTNTEAFF
v_call: TRBV29-1; clone_size: .; j_call: TRBJ1-4; cdr3_aa: CSVGDRGRDGKLFF
v_call: TRBV4-1; clone_size: many; j_call: TRBJ2-5; cdr3_aa: CASSQGLAGGGETQYF
v_call: TRBV7-3; clone_size: .; j_call: TRBJ2-1; cdr3_aa: CASSSGTHSYNEQFF
v_call: TRBV29-1; clone_size: few; j_call: TRBJ1-5; cdr3_aa: CSVATGVNQPQHF
v_call: TRBV11-3; clone_size: .; j_call: TRBJ2-2; cdr3_aa: CASSSRVSGELFF
v_call: TRBV27; clone_size: .; j_call: TRBJ1-2; cdr3_aa: CASSSQGHVKGYTF
v_call: TRBV7-3; clone_size: .; j_call: TRBJ2-3; cdr3_aa: CASSLTERSTDTQYF
v_call: TRBV12-3/TRBV12-4; clone_size: .; j_call: TRBJ1-5; cdr3_aa: CASSLGGDQPQHF
v_call: TRBV3-1/TRBV3-2; clone_size: .; j_call: TRBJ2-1; cdr3_aa: CASSQDERGVGFF
v_call: TRBV5-1; clone_size: .; j_call: TRBJ2-2; cdr3_aa: CASSFGGNTGELFF
v_call: TRBV4-3; clone_size: .; j_call: TRBJ1-1; cdr3_aa: CASSQEGGGITEAFF
v_call: TRBV2; clone_size: once; j_call: TRBJ1-2; cdr3_aa: CASTSRQAANYGYTF
v_call: TRBV5-4; clone_size: .; j_call: TRBJ1-2; cdr3_aa: CASSHRTGTSYTF
v_call: TRBV19; clone_size: .; j_call: TRBJ2-2; cdr3_aa: CASSRATLSNTGELFF
v_call: TRBV10-1; clone_size: .; j_call: TRBJ1-2; cdr3_aa: CASSDTHSYGYTF
v_call: TRBV7-3; clone_size: .; j_call: TRBJ2-1; cdr3_aa: CASSLGLAGDEQFF
v_call: TRBV27; clone_size: .; j_call: TRBJ1-5; cdr3_aa: CASSRTGFNQPQHF
v_call: TRBV19; clone_size: once; j_call: TRBJ2-1; cdr3_aa: CASSSDDSYNEQFF
v_call: TRBV29-1; clone_size: .; j_call: TRBJ1-2; cdr3_aa: CSVGTEAYGYTF
v_call: TRBV6-5; clone_size: .; j_call: TRBJ2-5; cdr3_aa: CASSYTGQGLETQYF
v_call: TRBV24-1; clone_size: once; j_call: TRBJ1-5; cdr3_aa: CATSETGLWDQPQHF
v_call: TRBV9; clone_size: .; j_call: TRBJ1-2; cdr3_aa: CASSAGTGGDGYTF
v_call: TRBV11-2; clone_size: once; j_call: TRBJ1-1; cdr3_aa: CASSWDIESEAFF
v_call: TRBV9; clone_size: .; j_call: TRBJ2-2; cdr3_aa: CASSIEPGTGDGAGELFF
v_call: TRBV30; clone_size: .; j_call: TRBJ1-5; cdr3_aa: CAWSSYRGPISNQPQHF
v_call: TRBV20-1; clone_size: .; j_call: TRBJ1-2; cdr3_aa: CSAWDRQGYTF
v_call: TRBV4-1; clone_size: few; j_call: TRBJ2-4; cdr3_aa: CASSQGLSGQNIQYF
v_call: TRBV18; clone_size: .; j_call: TRBJ1-2; cdr3_aa: CASSQSSSTGPRGYTF
v_call: TRBV7-9; clone_size: once; j_call: TRBJ1-2; cdr3_aa: CASSFDSYGYTF
v_call: TRBV24-1; clone_size: .; j_call: TRBJ2-7; cdr3_aa: CATSDSGTGVIREQYF
v_call: TRBV5-1; clone_size: .; j_call: TRBJ2-7; cdr3_aa: CASSLVGRGYEQYF
v_call: TRBV19; clone_size: few; j_call: TRBJ1-5; cdr3_aa: CASSINAGQPQHF
v_call: TRBV2; clone_size: few; j_call: TRBJ1-2; cdr3_aa: CASSFGRGPNVNYGYTF
v_call: TRBV7-9; clone_size: .; j_call: TRBJ1-2; cdr3_aa: CASSLEAQGGIDTF
v_call: TRBV4-3; clone_size: .; j_call: TRBJ2-6; cdr3_aa: CASSQESVVGANVLTF
v_call: TRBV4-1; clone_size: .; j_call: TRBJ1-6; cdr3_aa: CASSRGTGVFSPLHF